What follows is one TCR beta chain and its context. This entry comes from a study of T cell changes during pregnancy in multiple sclerosis. Trimming took off 0 bases at V and 5 bases at J, with 13 bases between the two ends. The CDR3 contains 15 residues. Germline lookup yields CDR1 MNHEY and CDR2 SVGAGI. This table comes from immunoSEQ multiplex PCR, and its TCRdb copy is limited to in-frame clones, with some not included. The sample contains tens of thousands of clones, approximately 92% of which appear only once. The TCR sequence derives from a female donor with multiple sclerosis, enrolled in a pregnancy study. The rearrangement uses TRBV6-5 and TRBJ1-1, with D uncertain. This specimen was peripheral blood, taken after pregnancy. The CDR3 sequence is CASSYSMRNPTEAFF. In nucleotides, the CDR3 is TGTGCCAGCAGTTACTCGATGAGGAATCCTACTGAAGCTTTCTTT.